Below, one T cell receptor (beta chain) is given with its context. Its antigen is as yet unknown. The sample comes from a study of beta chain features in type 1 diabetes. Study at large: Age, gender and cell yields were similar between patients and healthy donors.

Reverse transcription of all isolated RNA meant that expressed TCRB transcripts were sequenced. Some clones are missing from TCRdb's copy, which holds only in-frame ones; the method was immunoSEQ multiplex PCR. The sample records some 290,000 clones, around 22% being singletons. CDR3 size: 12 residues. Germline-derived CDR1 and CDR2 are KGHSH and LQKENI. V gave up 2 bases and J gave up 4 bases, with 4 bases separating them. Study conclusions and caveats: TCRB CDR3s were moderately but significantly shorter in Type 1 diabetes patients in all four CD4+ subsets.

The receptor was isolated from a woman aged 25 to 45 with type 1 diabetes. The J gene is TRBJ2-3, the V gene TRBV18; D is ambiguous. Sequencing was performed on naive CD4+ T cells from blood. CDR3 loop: CASSPYADTQYF. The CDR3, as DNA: TGTGCCAGCTCACCATATGCAGATACGCAGTATTTT.